The clone carrying this TCR beta chain was detected only once. What it binds is not known. This record comes from a study of vaccination and CD4 T cells after COVID-19. Turning to the study itself: Nasal swab PCR detected SARS-CoV-2 in convalescent patients; about 9 had mild disease, one severe. Convalescent individuals numbered four females and six males, two being Hispanic. Overlapping SARS-CoV-2, HCoV-NL63, HCoV-OC43 and HCoV-229E spike peptides stimulated the cells.

With the Oncomine TCR Beta short-read assay, DNA from cultured CD4+ T cells was sequenced. Each CDR3 protein is one row after TCRdb ran MiXCR on the PCR reads. The sample has about 8,500 distinct CDR3 sequences; under 25% are singletons. Treatment indicated: roughly 11-day PBMC culture with coronavirus spike peptide pools or control peptides (ViraFEST assay). With peptide pools, ViraFEST first expanded antigen-specific T cells and afterwards sequenced their TCRs. There are 16 residues in the CDR3. Germline loops: CDR1 MGHRA, CDR2 YSYEKL. The ends lost 0 bases at V and 5 bases at J; junction bases unmatched: 6.

The rearrangement joins TRBV4-1 to TRBJ2-5, with 10 bases that match TRBD2. What was sequenced was cultured CD4+ T cells from blood. The TCR comes from a human donor with COVID-19. DNA for the CDR3: TGCGCCAGCAGCCAAGACCTAGCGGGGGACGGCGAGACCCAGTACTTC. Protein: CASSQDLAGDGETQYF.